This T cell receptor beta chain was captured by sequencing in a study of molecular identifiers for immune sequencing clone quantification. Trimming shortened V by 6 bases and J by 9 bases, and 24 bases separated the two germline ends. Germline V gene data show CDR1 as SNHLY and CDR2 as FYNNEI. CDR3 length: 15 amino acids. Bulk TCR libraries used previously described methods and listed TCR primers. TCRdb redid the calling of the PCR reads with MiXCR, one entry per CDR3 protein. Of 350,000 or so distinct CDR3 sequences in the sample, around a fifth were seen once. The chain couples TRBV2 to TRBJ2-7; perhaps D is TRBD1 or TRBD2 (5 bases each). Input material: naive CD8+ T cells from blood, with Jurkat cell RNA spiked in. Sample subset: FACS-sorted CD8+CD4-CCR7+CD45RA+ naive T cells. This receptor was taken from a human donor in good health. Some libraries in this study had Jurkat cell RNA spiked in. The DNA for the CDR3 is TGTGCCAGCAGCCTCCGGGACGGAAGTGGCTGGGGGCAGTACTTC. Its translation: CASSLRDGSGWGQYF. The full variable domain, with the rest looked up from reference TRBV2 and TRBJ2-7, is EPEVTQTPSHQVTQMGQEVILRCVPISNHLYFYWYRQILGQKVEFLVSFYNNEISEKSEIFDDQFSVERPDGSNFTLKIRSTKLEDSAMYFCASSLRDGSGWGQYFGPGTRLTVT.